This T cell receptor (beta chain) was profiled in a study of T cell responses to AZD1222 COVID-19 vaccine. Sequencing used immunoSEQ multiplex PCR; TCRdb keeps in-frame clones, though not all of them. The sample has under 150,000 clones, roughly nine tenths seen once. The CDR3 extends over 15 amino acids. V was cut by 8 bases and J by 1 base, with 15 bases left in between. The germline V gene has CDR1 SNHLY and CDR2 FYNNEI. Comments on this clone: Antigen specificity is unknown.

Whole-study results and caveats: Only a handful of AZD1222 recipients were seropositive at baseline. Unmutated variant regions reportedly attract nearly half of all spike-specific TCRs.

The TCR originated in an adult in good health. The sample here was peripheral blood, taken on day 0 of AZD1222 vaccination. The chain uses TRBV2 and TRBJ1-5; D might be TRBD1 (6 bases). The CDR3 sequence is CASGQQGLSNQPQHF. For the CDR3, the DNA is TGTGCCAGCGGACAACAGGGTTTGAGCAATCAGCCCCAGCATTTT. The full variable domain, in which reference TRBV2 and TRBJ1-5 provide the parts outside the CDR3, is EPEVTQTPSHQVTQMGQEVILRCVPISNHLYFYWYRQILGQKVEFLVSFYNNEISEKSEIFDDQFSVERPDGSNFTLKIRSTKLEDSAMYFCASGQQGLSNQPQHFGDGTRLSIL.